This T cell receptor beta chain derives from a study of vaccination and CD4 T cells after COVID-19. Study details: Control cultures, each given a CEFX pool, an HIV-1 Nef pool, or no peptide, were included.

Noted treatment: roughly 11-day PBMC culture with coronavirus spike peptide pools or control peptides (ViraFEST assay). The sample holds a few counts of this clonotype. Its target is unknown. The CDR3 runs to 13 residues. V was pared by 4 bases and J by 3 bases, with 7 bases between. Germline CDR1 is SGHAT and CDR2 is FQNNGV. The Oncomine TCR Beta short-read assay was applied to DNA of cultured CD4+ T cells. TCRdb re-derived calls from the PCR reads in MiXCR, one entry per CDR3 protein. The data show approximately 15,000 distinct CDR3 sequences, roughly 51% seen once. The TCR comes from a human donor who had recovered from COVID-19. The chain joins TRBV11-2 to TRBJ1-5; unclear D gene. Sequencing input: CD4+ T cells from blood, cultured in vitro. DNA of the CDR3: TGTGCCAGCAGCTCCTCCCTCAATCAGCCCCAGCATTTT. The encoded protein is CASSSSLNQPQHF.